The 2 T cell receptor beta chains listed next were all sequenced from one sample in a study of CD8+ T cells in alopecia areata (dated by TCRdb to the late 2010s). Libraries came from the immunoSEQ multiplex PCR assay. RNA was extracted from all samples and reverse transcribed into cDNA as template for TCR sequencing. Held by TCRdb, this immuneACCESS table contains in-frame sequences only and omits some clones. Under half of the omission traces to an unresolved V gene where checked; the cause of the rest is unknown. The sample includes approximately 150,000 clones, with about 54% observed a single time. The ten top clones hold 4% to 5.5% of the sample. Sequenced sample: CD4+ T cells sorted from blood. The receptor set was obtained from a human donor in good health.

This sequence joins TRBV7-9 and TRBJ2-2, with 10 bases fitting TRBD1. CDR3 size: 16 residues. Germline V lookup: CDR1 SEHNR, CDR2 FQNEAQ (reference sequence). With 5 bases clipped from V and 4 bases from J, the junction kept 7 bases outside the gene matches. CDR3 region: CASSPETGGSTGELFF. CDR3 DNA sequence: TGTGCCAGCAGCCCAGAGACAGGGGGCAGCACCGGGGAGCTGTTTTTT.

This CDR3 reads CASSGAPNQPQHF. DNA for the CDR3: TGTGCCAGCAGTGGTGCCCCCAATCAGCCCCAGCATTTT. This sequence joins TRBV2 and TRBJ1-5; D is uncertain. Trimming stripped 4 bases from V and 3 bases from J, with 7 bases between. The CDR3 is 13 amino acids. The germline CDR1 and CDR2 sequences are SNHLY and FYNNEI.